This T cell receptor (beta chain) stems from a study of blood T cell repertoires in COVID-19. Study information: Material from acute and convalescent COVID-19 was sourced from the United States, Italy and Spain. Sources were T cells, B-cell-depleted T cells, or PBMCs; the material itself was cDNA or gDNA.

Germline-derived CDR1 and CDR2 are LNHNV and YYDKDF (reference sequence). V trimming: 5 bases; J trimming: 6 bases; junction bases outside the gene matches: 15. CDR3 length equals 17 residues. As originally analysed: Reference gene primer amplification gave nucleated cell count estimates. Clones were sequenced by immunoSEQ multiplex PCR, and TCRdb holds only the in-frame ones, with some missing. V, J and clone size reflect that table, while D and trimming were determined from the DNA. The sample lists 130,000 or so clones, 84% occurring once. The sequencing sample was made of peripheral blood. The clonotype comes from a woman aged 80 or older with acute or convalescent COVID-19. The rearrangement uses TRBV15 and TRBJ2-2; 7 bases align to TRBD2. The CDR3 DNA reads TGTGCCACCAGCCTCGGCCGGGGGGATCGGGTCTCCGGGGAGCTGTTTTTT. Its protein is CATSLGRGDRVSGELFF. Full variable domain (outside the CDR3, taken from reference TRBV15 and TRBJ2-2): DAMVIQNPRYQVTQFGKPVTLSCSQTLNHNVMYWYQQKSSQAPKLLFHYYDKDFNNEADTPDNFQSRRPNTSFCFLDIRSPGLGDTAMYLCATSLGRGDRVSGELFFGEGSRLTVL.